What follows describes a single TCR beta chain. The entry originates in a study of shared clonotypes between healthy human individuals. The protocol was immunoSEQ multiplex PCR, while the TCRdb copy is restricted to in-frame clones and leaves out a portion. Among 660,000 or so clones listed, approximately 96% were seen once. Germline CDR1 MDHEN, CDR2 SYDVKM. The CDR3 totals 18 residues. Germline trimming cut 6 bases from V and 4 bases from J; bases unmatched to any gene: 15. Naive CD8 cells comprised CD45RO-negative, CCR7-positively selected cells, excluding terminally differentiated effector memory CD45RA+ cells.

This receptor was identified in a woman aged 30 to 39 in good health. The specimen sequenced was naive CD8+ T cells sorted from blood. V is TRBV28 and J is TRBJ1-2; 12 nucleotides align to TRBD1. This CDR3 reads CASSSLPGQGAHSYGYTF. Written as DNA, the CDR3 is TGTGCCAGCAGCTCTCTACCGGGACAGGGGGCGCACAGCTATGGCTACACCTTC.